This passage covers 20 T cell receptor beta chains from one sample sequenced in a study of a mutant IDH1 vaccine in newly diagnosed glioma. No antigen has been identified for these receptors. Time point given: week 11, during vaccination. Vaccinated patients received 300 ug of mutant IDH1 20-mer peptide per dose, with topical imiquimod. Profiled with immunoSEQ multiplex PCR; TCRdb holds only in-frame clones, not every one. The data hold about 130,000 clones, with around four fifths observed a single time. The input for sequencing was PBMCs, taken from a glioma patient whose treatment included an IDH1 peptide vaccine. The receptor source for this set is a man in his forties with glioma.

The chain has TRBV7-3 and TRBJ1-2, with 8 bases identical to TRBD1. V lost 5 bases and J lost 4; bases outside the gene matches: 12. The CDR3 contains 16 residues. Germline-derived CDR1 and CDR2 are SGHTA and FQGTGA. The DNA for the CDR3 is TGTGCCAGCAGCCCCGCGGGCAGGGGGCTTACCTATGGCTACACCTTC. Amino acid sequence: CASSPAGRGLTYGYTF.

The chain joins TRBV6-1 to TRBJ2-7; 8 positions agree with TRBD1. The CDR3 is made up of 14 amino acids. Unmatched junction bases numbered 6, after V lost 5 bases and J lost 3 bases. The germline gives CDR1 MNHNS, CDR2 SASEGT. CDR3 sequence: CASSPRTGNYEQYF. The CDR3 DNA sequence: TGTGCCAGCAGTCCCCGGACAGGGAACTACGAGCAGTACTTC.

The chain combines TRBV15 with TRBJ2-1; D may be TRBD2 (5 bases). This CDR3 comprises 15 residues. V lost 1 base to trimming and J lost 6 bases, with 13 bases between them. CDR1 LNHNV and CDR2 YYDKDF come from the germline V gene (reference sequence). The CDR3: CATSRAMSEGNEQFF. CDR3 nucleotides: TGTGCCACCAGCAGAGCCATGTCTGAGGGCAATGAGCAGTTCTTC.

J is TRBJ1-5 and V is TRBV27; D is undetermined. Germline V gives CDR1 MNHEY, CDR2 SMNVEV (reference sequence). V was pared by 4 bases and J by 5 bases, with 9 bases between. The CDR3 contains 13 residues. CDR3 in DNA: TGTGCCAGCAGTTATGGTGGCGATCAGCCCCAGCATTTT. This translates into CASSYGGDQPQHF.

This clone was seen more than once but under ten times. The chain is built from TRBV6-6 and TRBJ1-1, with D unclear. Trimming took off 4 bases at V and 5 bases at J, with 11 bases between the two ends. Germline-derived CDR1 and CDR2 are MNHNY and SVGAGI (reference sequence). The CDR3 is 13 amino acids. The CDR3 DNA reads TGTGCCAGCAGTTTCTCATGGAAGACTGAAGCTTTCTTT. It codes for CASSFSWKTEAFF.

V gene TRBV6-5 combines with J gene TRBJ2-7, with unresolved D. The V gene's germline CDR1 is MNHEY and CDR2 SVGAGI. The V end was cut by 11 bases, the J end by 2 bases, with 16 bases between. The CDR3 spans 13 residues. CDR3 region: CAGHTVTPYEQYF. CDR3 nucleotides: TGTGCCGGCCACACAGTGACCCCCTACGAGCAGTACTTC.

The J gene is TRBJ2-3, the V gene TRBV7-9, with TRBD1 matching 7 bases. The germline gives CDR1 SEHNR, CDR2 FQNEAQ (reference sequence). The CDR3 consists of 15 residues. The CDR3 DNA sequence: TGTGCTGGGAGACAGGGCCCACATAGCACAGATACGCAGTATTTT. Protein: CAGRQGPHSTDTQYF. Full variable domain (rest looked up from reference TRBV7-9 and TRBJ2-3): DTGVSQNPRHKITKRGQNVTFRCDPISEHNRLYWYRQTLGQGPEFLTYFQNEAQLEKSRLLSDRFSAERPKGSFSTLEIQRTEQGDSAMYLCAGRQGPHSTDTQYFGPGTRLTVL.

The V call is TRBV11-2, the J call TRBJ1-4, with D possibly matching TRBD1 (6 bases). The germline CDR1 and CDR2 sequences are SGHAT and FQNNGV. The CDR3 contains 15 residues. V was clipped by 0 bases and J by 8 bases, with 13 bases between them. The CDR3 coding sequence is TGTGCCAGCAGCTTAGATAGTCACAGGGTGGAAAAACTGTTTTTT. Translating gives CASSLDSHRVEKLFF.

The chain has TRBV4-3 and TRBJ2-3, with a tentative D call TRBD2 (5 bases). Germline loops: CDR1 LGHNA, CDR2 YSLEER. CDR3 length: 14 amino acids. V was shortened by 0 bases and J by 4 bases, with 8 bases between the two germline ends. The chain's CDR3 is CASSQDSAADTQYF. The CDR3 DNA is TGCGCCAGCAGCCAAGATAGCGCCGCAGATACGCAGTATTTT.

The V and J genes are TRBV5-6 and TRBJ2-5, with 10 bases that match TRBD1. V was pared by 4 bases and J by 5 bases, with 5 bases of the junction left unmatched. CDR3 length equals 14 residues. Looked up from germline, CDR1 is SGHDT and CDR2 is YYEEEE. CDR3 in amino acids: CASSPTGGRETQYF. Written as DNA, the CDR3 is TGTGCCAGCAGCCCGACAGGGGGCAGGGAGACCCAGTACTTC.

The genes are TRBV6-5 and TRBJ1-3, with TRBD1 matching 7 bases. Germline assignment: CDR1 MNHEY and CDR2 SVGAGI. The CDR3 totals 15 residues. V was clipped by 5 bases and J by 4 bases; unmatched bases: 8. The CDR3: CASSPDRAPGNTIYF. The CDR3 nucleotides are TGTGCCAGCAGTCCAGACAGGGCCCCAGGAAACACCATATATTTT.

This clone turned up a few times. V is TRBV25-1 and J is TRBJ1-6; a weak D match, TRBD1 (5 bases). The CDR3 is 12 amino acids. The germline V gene encodes CDR1 MGHDK and CDR2 SYGVNS. Trimming cost V 4 bases and J 9 bases, with 7 bases left between them. CDR3 nucleotides: TGTGCCAGCAGTGTAAGGGGTTCACCCCTCCACTTT. It translates to CASSVRGSPLHF.

CDR3 protein: CASSLDLAGGTYEQYF. DNA of the CDR3: TGTGCCAGCAGCTTGGATCTAGCGGGGGGGACCTACGAGCAGTACTTC. This chain uses TRBV5-5 with TRBJ2-7; TRBD2 agrees at 12 bases. The CDR3 extends over 16 amino acids. Germline V CDR1 and CDR2: SGHKS, YYEKEE (reference sequence). Losses at the gene ends were 0 bases for V and 2 bases for J; bases not matched to a gene: 3.

The chain employs TRBV6-7 and TRBJ1-3; D uncertain. TRBV6-7 is flagged as an ORF with uncertain function. The CDR3 is 10 amino acids. Trimming took 9 bases from V and 4 from J, leaving 4 bases between them. The CDR3 bases are TGTGCCAGGAGGGGAAACACCATATATTTT. Its translation: CARRGNTIYF.

This clone was observed a few times. Here the CDR3 DNA reads TGTGCCAGCACAAGGGGGGATACGCAGTATTTT. Translating gives CASTRGDTQYF. The chain combines TRBV7-9 with TRBJ2-3, with D maybe TRBD1 (6 bases). The CDR3 contains 11 residues. CDR1 is SEHNR, CDR2 FQNEAQ, per germline (reference sequence). V gave up 7 bases and J gave up 6 bases, with 8 bases separating them.

This sequence joins TRBV5-6 and TRBJ2-7; D is unclear. Germline-derived CDR1 and CDR2 are SGHDT and YYEEEE. CDR3 size: 13 residues. Trimming took off 0 bases at V and 2 bases at J, with 6 bases between the two ends. Here the CDR3 reads CASSLDRAYEQYF. The DNA for the CDR3 is TGTGCCAGCAGCTTGGACCGAGCCTACGAGCAGTACTTC.

This clone has more than one count but fewer than ten. The V gene is TRBV7-9, the J gene TRBJ2-2; D gene uncertain. V lost 3 bases and J lost 4, with 6 bases in between. The germline CDR1 and CDR2 sequences are SEHNR and FQNEAQ (reference sequence). The CDR3 has 13 residues. The CDR3 nucleotides read TGTGCCAGCAGCTTCATAAGCACCGGGGAGCTGTTTTTT. Translating gives CASSFISTGELFF.

The chain links TRBV7-2 to TRBJ2-7, with TRBD1 identical over 8 bases. The CDR3 length is 16 residues. The germline V gene encodes CDR1 SGHTA and CDR2 FQGNSA. Unmatched junction bases numbered 5, after V lost 0 bases and J lost 1 base. CDR3 nucleotide sequence: TGTGCCAGCAGCTTAGCCGGACAGGGCTCTTCCTACGAGCAGTACTTC. Protein: CASSLAGQGSSYEQYF.

The rearrangement uses TRBV4-2 and TRBJ2-7; D is ambiguous. Germline loops: CDR1 LGHNA, CDR2 YNFKEQ. The V and J ends lost 0 bases and 2 bases respectively, with 11 bases between them. This CDR3 has 15 residues. DNA for the CDR3: TGTGCCAGCAGCCAAGATTCGGACGCACCCTACGAGCAGTACTTC. It specifies CASSQDSDAPYEQYF.

This clone was seen once. The chain joins TRBV5-5 to TRBJ2-6; TRBD1 might be the D (6 bases). This CDR3 is 18 amino acids long. Germline assignment: CDR1 SGHKS and CDR2 YYEKEE (reference sequence). Between the trimmed V and J ends, which lost 0 bases and 1 base, there was a span of 14 bases. The CDR3, as DNA: TGTGCCAGCAGCTTGGTACCAGGGGCCGTATCTGGGGCCAACGTCCTGACTTTC. Protein: CASSLVPGAVSGANVLTF. Full variable domain (rest looked up from reference TRBV5-5 and TRBJ2-6): DAGVTQSPTHLIKTRGQQVTLRCSPISGHKSVSWYQQVLGQGPQFIFQYYEKEERGRGNFPDRFSARQFPNYSSELNVNALLLGDSALYLCASSLVPGAVSGANVLTFGAGSRLTVL.